The following is a TCR beta chain sequence with its context. This specimen comes from a study of blood T cell repertoires in COVID-19. Study context: Material from acute and convalescent COVID-19 was sourced from the United States, Italy and Spain.

The repertoire was sequenced with immunoSEQ multiplex PCR; TCRdb's copy has only in-frame clones and lacks some. The sample consists of around 450,000 clones, roughly 90% of them appearing once. The CDR3 contains 15 residues. CDR1 is LNHNV, CDR2 YYDKDF, per germline (reference sequence). Trimming pared 0 bases from V and 1 base from J, leaving 9 bases between. The sequencing input was PBMCs or T cells enriched from blood (not recorded which). This receptor was taken from a woman aged 18-35 years who had recovered from COVID-19. This sequence joins TRBV15 and TRBJ1-1, with unresolved D. CDR3 DNA sequence: TGTGCCACCAGCAGAGATTTGGCGGGGAACACTGAAGCTTTCTTT. This sequence encodes CATSRDLAGNTEAFF.